The 25 T cell receptor beta chains in this list originate from one sample, sequenced in a study of blood T cells in healthy people across ages. Using a J-beta primer mix together with a sample-barcoded 5' primer, a second PCR was run for roughly 6 to 12 cycles. TCRdb independently ran MiXCR on the 5' RACE reads; one entry per CDR3 protein. Among 1,500,000 or so distinct CDR3 sequences listed, 59% were seen once. Sample: blood. The source of these receptors is a man younger than 30 in good health.

The chain couples TRBV20-1 to TRBJ2-1; 8 nucleotides match TRBD2. Germline lookup yields CDR1 DFQATT and CDR2 SNEGSKA (reference sequence). The CDR3 consists of 15 residues. V lost 7 bases to trimming and J lost 4 bases; unmatched junction nucleotides: 12. This CDR3 reads CSGVLAAGGYNEQFF. The CDR3, as DNA: TGCAGTGGGGTTCTGGCGGCGGGAGGTTACAATGAGCAGTTCTTC.

J is TRBJ2-1 and V is TRBV12-3 or TRBV12-4, with TRBD2 matching 7 bases. Trimming at V came to 0 bases and at J to 2 bases, leaving 4 bases not matched to a gene. This CDR3 comprises 16 residues. As DNA, the CDR3 is TGTGCCAGCAGTTTAGCAGGACTAGAGCCCTACAATGAGCAGTTCTTC. Its protein product is CASSLAGLEPYNEQFF.

This clonotype was detected ten times or more. The junction departs from the called germline gene at one end, perhaps through a read error. The V gene is TRBV4-1, the J gene TRBJ1-2; 11 nucleotides align to TRBD1. The CDR3 is 14 residues long. Germline V gene data show CDR1 as MGHRA and CDR2 as YSYEKL. CDR3 DNA: TGTGCCAGCAGCCAGGGGACAGGGGGGTACGGCTACACCTTC. This translates into CASSQGTGGYGYTF.

This chain uses TRBV5-1 with TRBJ2-5; 9 bases are a match to TRBD2. V shed 4 bases and J 4 bases; nucleotides not matched to a gene: 8. The CDR3 contains 15 residues. CDR1 is SGHRS, CDR2 YFSETQ, per germline. The CDR3 loop is CASSLTSGGSETQYF. CDR3 nucleotides: TGCGCCAGCAGCCTAACCAGCGGGGGGTCAGAGACCCAGTACTTC. Variable domain in full (rest from reference TRBV5-1 and TRBJ2-5): KAGVTQTPRYLIKTRGQQVTLSCSPISGHRSVSWYQQTPGQGLQFLFEYFSETQRNKGNFPGRFSGRQFSNSRSEMNVSTLELGDSALYLCASSLTSGGSETQYFGPGTRLLVL.

This chain links TRBV12-3 or TRBV12-4 with TRBJ2-7, with 12 bases fitting TRBD1. V dropped 2 bases and J dropped 7; count of bases not matched to a gene: 6. CDR3 size: 15 residues. The CDR3 sequence: CASSLMGQGAREQYF. The CDR3 bases are TGTGCCAGCAGTTTAATGGGACAGGGGGCTAGGGAGCAGTACTTC.

This chain uses TRBV4-1 with TRBJ2-3, with D possibly being TRBD2 (6 bases). Germline CDR1 reads MGHRA; CDR2 reads YSYEKL. This CDR3 spans 16 amino acids. Trimming cost V 0 bases and J 5 bases, with 15 bases left between them. CDR3 nucleotides: TGCGCCAGCAGCCAAGATACCCGGGAGTTGGGAGATACGCAGTATTTT. It codes for CASSQDTRELGDTQYF.

This clonotype was counted a few times. CDR3 nucleotides: TGCAGCGTTTCCGGGACTAGCGCCCCAAGTTCCTACAATGAGCAGTACTTC. Amino acids: CSVSGTSAPSSYNEQYF. The chain has TRBV29-1 and TRBJ2-1; 10 nucleotides line up with TRBD2. The assigned J gene may be wrong: the sequence end matches TRBJ2-7 better. The germline V gene has CDR1 SQVTM and CDR2 ANQGSEA. CDR3 length: 17 amino acids.

The chain links TRBV27 to TRBJ2-3; tentative D call: TRBD1 (6 bases). Trimming shortened V by 1 base and J by 4 bases, and 12 bases separated the two germline ends. The CDR3 has 15 residues. The germline V gene has CDR1 MNHEY and CDR2 SMNVEV (reference sequence). This chain's CDR3 is CASSLWDTDPDTQYF. In nucleotides, the CDR3 is TGTGCCAGCAGTTTATGGGACACAGATCCAGATACGCAGTATTTT.

The chain couples TRBV7-9 to TRBJ2-5, with a tentative D call TRBD2 (6 bases). Per germline, CDR1 SEHNR and CDR2 FQNEAQ (reference sequence). V shed 2 bases and J shed 5 bases, with 15 bases lying between them. The CDR3 runs to 15 residues. The CDR3 protein is CASSLYSAGGETQYF. CDR3 DNA sequence: TGTGCCAGCAGCTTATACTCAGCGGGCGGGGAGACCCAGTACTTC.

The rearrangement joins TRBV2 to TRBJ2-1; D not resolved. V lost 4 bases and J 4 bases, leaving 17 bases between the germline ends. This CDR3 comprises 16 residues. Germline loops: CDR1 SNHLY, CDR2 FYNNEI. CDR3 in DNA: TGTGCCAGCAGTGCGGGCGTCTTACTTAATTACAATGAGCAGTTCTTC. Protein: CASSAGVLLNYNEQFF. The entire variable domain, with the rest obtained from reference TRBV2 and TRBJ2-1, is as follows: EPEVTQTPSHQVTQMGQEVILRCVPISNHLYFYWYRQILGQKVEFLVSFYNNEISEKSEIFDDQFSVERPDGSNFTLKIRSTKLEDSAMYFCASSAGVLLNYNEQFFGPGTRLTVL.

The J gene is TRBJ1-3, the V gene TRBV6-1; D not resolved. Per the germline V gene, CDR1 is MNHNS and CDR2 is SASEGT. The CDR3 has 14 amino acids. V shed 11 bases and J shed 0 bases, with 14 bases lying between them. Written as DNA, the CDR3 is TGTGCCTCCATTACGACGGTCTCTGGAAACACCATATATTTT. It specifies CASITTVSGNTIYF.

The V gene is TRBV7-9, the J gene TRBJ2-7; D ambiguous. In germline, CDR1 is SEHNR, CDR2 FQNEAQ (reference sequence). The length of the CDR3 is 12 residues. Trimming took 5 bases from V and 5 from J, leaving 10 bases between them. Written as DNA, the CDR3 is TGTGCCAGCAGCCATGCAGGAAACGAGCAGTACTTC. This encodes CASSHAGNEQYF.

This clonotype has just a few counts. The V gene is TRBV12-3 or TRBV12-4, the J gene TRBJ1-1, with D uncertain. CDR3 length: 11 amino acids. V lost 6 bases and J 3 bases, leaving 5 bases between the germline ends. For the CDR3, the DNA is TGTGCCAGCAGCTGGGACACTGAAGCTTTCTTT. Encoded protein: CASSWDTEAFF.

The V gene is TRBV2, the J gene TRBJ2-1, with D perhaps being TRBD1 or TRBD2 (6 bases each). The germline gives CDR1 SNHLY, CDR2 FYNNEI. The ends were cut back, 7 bases at V and 0 bases at J, with 13 bases in the middle. This CDR3 spans 15 amino acids. The CDR3 protein is CASTREGGSYNEQFF. CDR3 DNA: TGTGCCAGCACCCGAGAGGGGGGCTCCTACAATGAGCAGTTCTTC.

V is TRBV7-9 and J is TRBJ1-4; D call uncertain. CDR1 and CDR2 (germline): SEHNR, FQNEAQ (reference sequence). The V end was cut by 8 bases, the J end by 2 bases, with 12 bases between. The CDR3 contains 14 residues. This chain's CDR3 is CASGNLGTNEKLFF. CDR3 coding DNA: TGTGCCAGCGGGAACTTGGGGACTAATGAAAAACTGTTTTTT.

A note on this clonotype: An end of the junction differs from the germline gene, which may be a read error. The chain links TRBV7-9 to TRBJ2-2, with D possibly called TRBD1 or TRBD2 (5 bases each). The CDR3 length is 15 residues. Germline CDR1 SEHNR, CDR2 FQNEAQ (reference sequence). CDR3 nucleotide sequence: TGTGTCAGCAGCCCACGAGGGGTGGCCACCGGGGAGCTGTTTTTT. This gives the protein CVSSPRGVATGELFF. The whole variable domain, filled in from reference TRBV7-9 and TRBJ2-2, reads DTGVSQNPRHKITKRGQNVTFRCDPISEHNRLYWYRQTLGQGPEFLTYFQNEAQLEKSRLLSDRFSAERPKGSFSTLEIQRTEQGDSAMYLCVSSPRGVATGELFFGEGSRLTVL.

The chain couples TRBV29-1 to TRBJ2-7; 7 bases are a match to TRBD2. J lost 6 bases, V lost 0 bases, and 5 bases had no gene match. The CDR3 contains 13 residues. CDR1 SQVTM and CDR2 ANQGSEA come from the germline V gene. The CDR3, as DNA: TGCAGCGTTGAAGATTCTGGGGGGGGCGAGCAGTACTTC. Encoded protein: CSVEDSGGGEQYF.

The chain employs TRBV20-1 and TRBJ2-7; 11 nucleotides agree with TRBD2. The J call is in doubt because the DNA end fits TRBJ2-5 better. Per the germline V gene, CDR1 is DFQATT and CDR2 is SNEGSKA (reference sequence). The CDR3 length is 15 residues. This chain's CDR3 is CSARVGLAGQETQYF. CDR3 nucleotides: TGCAGTGCTAGAGTCGGACTAGCGGGCCAAGAGACCCAGTACTTC.

The chain combines TRBV29-1 with TRBJ2-7; D assignment may be TRBD1 or TRBD2 (5 bases each). The V and J ends lost 4 bases and 2 bases respectively, with 12 bases between them. The CDR3 loop spans 13 amino acids. CDR1 is SQVTM and CDR2 is ANQGSEA in the germline V gene. CDR3 DNA sequence: TGCAGCGTTGGACGGGGCAGTCCCTACGAGCAGTACTTC. This translates into CSVGRGSPYEQYF.

The chain couples TRBV6-1 to TRBJ1-4, with D uncertain. V gave up 4 bases and J gave up 0 bases, with 12 bases separating them. Germline-derived CDR1 and CDR2 are MNHNS and SASEGT. The CDR3 is made up of 16 amino acids. The chain's CDR3 is CASSAQIIATNEKLFF. In DNA, the CDR3 is TGTGCCAGCAGTGCCCAGATAATTGCAACTAATGAAAAACTGTTTTTT.

A word on this clonotype: At one end the junction does not follow the germline gene, possibly because of a read error. The V gene is TRBV27, the J gene TRBJ1-5; D possibly corresponds to TRBD1 (6 bases). The CDR3 runs to 16 residues. Germline CDR1 and CDR2: MNHEY and SMNVEV (reference sequence). The CDR3 bases are TGTACCAGCAGTCCCTTACAGGGTATTAGCAATCAGCCCCAGCATTTT. Encoded protein: CTSSPLQGISNQPQHF.

This chain uses TRBV28 with TRBJ2-7; possible D gene TRBD1, 5 bases. The CDR3 sequence is 14 residues long. Germline V gene lookup returns CDR1 MDHEN and CDR2 SYDVKM. V lost 2 bases and J 7 bases, leaving 15 bases between the germline ends. The CDR3 DNA reads as TGTGCCAGCAGTTTACTGAGGACACCGCGTGAGCAGTACTTC. It yields the protein CASSLLRTPREQYF.

The sample holds a few counts of this clonotype. The V and J genes are TRBV5-5 and TRBJ2-7; D unclear. V lost 2 bases to trimming and J lost 0 bases, with 15 bases between them. The CDR3 is made up of 16 amino acids. Germline-derived CDR1 and CDR2 are SGHKS and YYEKEE (reference sequence). The CDR3 region is CASSFVSPRSSYEQYF. As DNA, the CDR3 is TGTGCCAGCAGCTTTGTTAGCCCGAGGAGCTCCTACGAGCAGTACTTC.

The chain couples TRBV7-9 to TRBJ1-2; D unclear. The CDR3 runs to 13 residues. Germline lookup yields CDR1 SEHNR and CDR2 FQNEAQ (reference sequence). Trimming shortened V by 2 bases and J by 7 bases, and 11 bases separated the two germline ends. The CDR3: CASSLYEGGGYTF. In DNA form, the CDR3 reads TGTGCCAGCAGCTTATACGAGGGAGGTGGCTACACCTTC.

This clonotype has just a few counts. The chain links TRBV25-1 to TRBJ2-5; D uncertain. Trimming stripped 3 bases from V and 1 base from J, with 15 bases between. Germline V gene data show CDR1 as MGHDK and CDR2 as SYGVNS. CDR3 length equals 16 residues. The CDR3 sequence is CASSEDPGGFQETQYF. CDR3 coding DNA: TGTGCCAGCAGTGAGGATCCTGGCGGATTCCAAGAGACCCAGTACTTC.